This TCR beta chain came from a study of blood T cell repertoires in COVID-19. Study at large: Samples of COVID-19 (acute and convalescent) were obtained from the United States, Italy and Spain. Sample material is recorded as cDNA or gDNA derived from T cells, B-cell-depleted T cells, or PBMCs.

In the original analysis: Amplification of reference gene primers provided the estimated nucleated cell counts. Measured with immunoSEQ multiplex PCR; TCRdb has only the in-frame clones, and not every one. V and J calls and clone size are copied from that table; D and trimming were computed from the DNA. The sample lists roughly 77,000 clones, more than 80% seen once, with less than 6% in the top ten. V lost 6 bases, J lost 5 bases, and 7 bases stayed unmatched. The CDR3 is 13 residues long. Germline lookup yields CDR1 MNHEY and CDR2 SVGAGI. Sequences were obtained from peripheral blood. The receptor comes from a woman aged 70-85 years with acute or convalescent COVID-19. V gene TRBV6-5 combines with J gene TRBJ2-7; 7 bases are a match to TRBD2. The chain's CDR3 is CASSRWAGDEQYF. Here the CDR3 DNA reads TGTGCCAGCAGCCGCTGGGCGGGGGACGAGCAGTACTTC.